The source of this T cell receptor beta chain is a study of post-analysis software for immune sequencing data. V was cut by 6 bases and J by 1 base, with 12 bases left in between. Looked up from germline, CDR1 is WNHNN and CDR2 is SYGVQD (reference sequence). CDR3 size: 14 residues. Whole-study results and caveats: Relative to controls, patients had several TRBV segments at higher frequency, with TRBV5-6, TRBV5-1 and TRBV20-1 among these.

Prepared libraries of TCR beta cDNA carried unique molecular identifiers. TCRdb re-derived calls from the PCR reads in MiXCR, one entry per CDR3 protein. The sample comprises some 700,000 distinct CDR3 sequences, 55% to 70% of which are singletons, and roughly 10% rests with the top ten. A note on this clonotype: Its specificity is not known.

The TCR sequence derives from a girl aged 2 to 9 with multiple sclerosis. Sequencing input: blood. The chain links TRBV10-1 to TRBJ2-5; TRBD2 is a possible D gene (6 bases). The CDR3 sequence: CASSAPGLQETQYF. For the CDR3, the DNA is TGCGCCAGCAGCGCACCGGGACTCCAAGAGACCCAGTACTTC.